This T cell receptor beta chain derives from a study of T cell clones after liver transplantation. The germline gives CDR1 PRHDT, CDR2 FYEKMQ (reference sequence). The CDR3 has 14 amino acids. V was pared by 5 bases and J by 5 bases, with 7 bases of the junction left unmatched. Assay: immunoSEQ multiplex PCR; the TCRdb copy retains only in-frame clones and omits some. The sample yields fewer than 80,000 clones, around four fifths seen once. This clone showed up just a few times. The sequences come from CD4+ T cells from blood, collected about 50 months after liver transplant. The genes are TRBV13 and TRBJ1-1, with 8 bases aligning to TRBD1. The source is a human patient who received a liver transplant. Some T cells may be transferred from the graft donor. CDR3 in amino acids: CASSPDRGRTEAFF. CDR3 bases: TGTGCCAGCAGCCCTGACAGGGGACGGACTGAAGCTTTCTTT.